This TCR beta chain was found in a study of shared clonotypes between healthy human individuals. Each replicate PCR on the sorted subsets used 200 to 250 ng DNA (around 30,000 T cell genomes). Profiled with immunoSEQ multiplex PCR; TCRdb holds only in-frame clones, not every one. This table has about 2.2 million clones, 85% to 95% appearing once. The CDR3 runs 14 residues. V gave up 5 bases and J gave up 3 bases, with 13 bases separating them. The germline V gene encodes CDR1 SEHNR and CDR2 FQNEAQ (reference sequence). Terminally differentiated effector memory CD45RA+ cells were excluded by CCR7 positive selection of CD45RO-negative cells.

Sequencing was done on a sample of naive CD8+ T cells from PBMCs. The V call is TRBV7-9, the J call TRBJ1-2; D gene unclear. This clonotype was obtained from a man aged 18 to 29 in good health. Some clones in this sample may be carry-over from other donors' samples. The CDR3 spells CASSNTLTDYGYTF. The CDR3 DNA is TGTGCCAGCAGCAATACCTTGACGGACTATGGCTACACCTTC.